The clone carrying this TCR beta chain was recorded once. Authors' data handling: Cell counts per sample came from amplifying reference gene primers. The data were produced by immunoSEQ multiplex PCR, yet TCRdb's version contains in-frame clones alone and is incomplete. V, J and clone size are those of that table, while D and trimming were read from the DNA. The table lists around 42,000 clones, roughly 79% of them singletons. This sample was taken from a study of blood T cell repertoires in COVID-19. The CDR3 is 16 amino acids. The V gene's germline CDR1 is SGHNT and CDR2 YENEEA. V dropped 5 bases and J dropped 2; count of bases not matched to a gene: 9.

The sequence derives from a woman of 80 years or more with acute or convalescent COVID-19. V gene TRBV11-3 combines with J gene TRBJ2-1; 7 bases fit TRBD2. Sequences were obtained from peripheral blood. CDR3 nucleotide sequence: TGTGCCAGCAGCCAATCTAGACTAGCTACCTACAATGAGCAGTTCTTC. This encodes CASSQSRLATYNEQFF. The variable domain in full, with the rest retrieved from reference TRBV11-3 and TRBJ2-1, is EAGVVQSPRYKIIEKKQPVAFWCNPISGHNTLYWYLQNLGQGPELLIRYENEEAVDDSQLPKDRFSAERLKGVDSTLKIQPAELGDSAVYLCASSQSRLATYNEQFFGPGTRLTVL.